One sample yielded the 8 T cell receptor beta chains listed below, sequenced in a study of T cell responses to AZD1222 COVID-19 vaccine (dated by TCRdb to the early 2020s). The protocol used for the library was the immunoSEQ multiplex PCR assay. TCRdb carries this immuneACCESS record with in-frame sequences only. Its versions omit some clonotypes, under half of them owing to an unresolved V gene in the studies checked, with the rest unexplained. The sample yields tens of thousands of clones; 80% to 95% were counted once. Under 3.5% of the sample is held by the ten biggest clonotypes. The sample's time point label, decoded: about 28 days (+/-7) after the second vaccine dose. The starting material was peripheral blood, obtained 28 days after the second AZD1222 dose. These receptor sequences come from an adult who received the AZD1222 COVID-19 vaccine.

This rearrangement joins TRBV28 to TRBJ1-2; D not resolved. Germline V CDR1 and CDR2: MDHEN, SYDVKM. CDR3 length: 16 residues. V lost 2 bases and J lost 7, with 20 bases in between. The CDR3 region has the DNA TGTGCCAGCAGTTTAGGTTTTGCAGGTATCAAGCTTGGCTACACCTTC. Translating it yields CASSLGFAGIKLGYTF.

The rearrangement uses TRBV19 and TRBJ1-3; a possible D gene is TRBD1 (6 bases). This CDR3 comprises 13 residues. V lost 5 bases and J 6 bases, leaving 11 bases between the germline ends. CDR1 is LNHDA and CDR2 is SQIVND in the germline V gene (reference sequence). The CDR3 DNA is TGTGCCAGTAGTCCCGGGGACACAAACACCATATATTTT. Amino acid sequence: CASSPGDTNTIYF.

This rearrangement joins TRBV15 to TRBJ1-2, with 7 bases that match TRBD1. Germline CDR1 reads LNHNV; CDR2 reads YYDKDF (reference sequence). V was clipped by 1 base and J by 3 bases; unmatched bases: 5. The CDR3 has 15 amino acids. CDR3 nucleotides: TGTGCCACCAGCAGAGTAGGGGGCGGCTACTATGGCTACACCTTC. It codes for CATSRVGGGYYGYTF. Using reference TRBV15 and TRBJ1-2 for the parts outside the CDR3, the full variable domain is DAMVIQNPRYQVTQFGKPVTLSCSQTLNHNVMYWYQQKSSQAPKLLFHYYDKDFNNEADTPDNFQSRRPNTSFCFLDIRSPGLGDTAMYLCATSRVGGGYYGYTFGSGTRLTVV.

This sequence joins TRBV5-8 and TRBJ1-2; D might be TRBD1 (6 bases). Trimming took 4 bases from V and 9 from J, leaving 16 bases between them. Germline V gives CDR1 SGHTS, CDR2 YDEGEE. The CDR3 extends over 13 amino acids. CDR3 in DNA: TGTGCCAGCAGCCACAGACAGGATGTACGCTACACCTTC. It is translated as CASSHRQDVRYTF. The full variable domain, rest sourced from reference TRBV5-8 and TRBJ1-2, is EAGVTQSPTHLIKTRGQQATLRCSPISGHTSVYWYQQALGLGLQFLLWYDEGEERNRGNFPPRFSGRQFPNYSSELNVNALELEDSALYLCASSHRQDVRYTFGSGTRLTVV.

The V gene is TRBV6-5, the J gene TRBJ2-7; TRBD1 agrees at 9 bases. The V gene end was trimmed by 5 bases and the J gene end by 7 bases; junction bases not matched to a gene: 12. From germline, CDR1 is MNHEY and CDR2 SVGAGI. This CDR3 contains 15 residues. The CDR3 DNA reads as TGTGCCAGCAGTAGTGGTGGGACAGGGCTGAGGGAGCAGTACTTC. This translates into CASSSGGTGLREQYF.

This clone was observed once. The V and J genes are TRBV3-1 (or the pseudogene TRBV3-2) and TRBJ1-1; the D gene is possibly TRBD1 (6 bases). The V end lost 4 bases, the J end lost 3 bases, and 15 bases lay between the germline ends. Germline CDR1 is LGHDT and CDR2 is YNNKEL (reference sequence). The CDR3 sequence is 15 residues long. CDR3 DNA sequence: TGTGCCAGCAGCCTTGGGGGCCGGCTATACACTGAAGCTTTCTTT. It encodes CASSLGGRLYTEAFF.

This chain uses TRBV30 with TRBJ1-1; no definite D call. Trimming removed 5 bases at V and 4 bases at J, with 11 bases between. This CDR3 comprises 12 residues. Germline lookup yields CDR1 GTSNPN and CDR2 SVGIG (reference sequence). Here the CDR3 DNA reads TGTGCCTGGGCTAATCAGTTCACTGAAGCTTTCTTT. Translation: CAWANQFTEAFF.

The chain carries TRBV11-2 and TRBJ2-3, with D perhaps TRBD2 (5 bases). V lost 2 bases and J lost 6, with 21 bases in between. The CDR3 is made up of 17 amino acids. The germline CDR1 and CDR2 sequences are SGHAT and FQNNGV. The CDR3 sequence: CASSLRGSLGLRDTQYF. CDR3 sequence (DNA): TGTGCCAGCAGCTTAAGAGGGTCGCTAGGGCTCCGGGATACGCAGTATTTT.